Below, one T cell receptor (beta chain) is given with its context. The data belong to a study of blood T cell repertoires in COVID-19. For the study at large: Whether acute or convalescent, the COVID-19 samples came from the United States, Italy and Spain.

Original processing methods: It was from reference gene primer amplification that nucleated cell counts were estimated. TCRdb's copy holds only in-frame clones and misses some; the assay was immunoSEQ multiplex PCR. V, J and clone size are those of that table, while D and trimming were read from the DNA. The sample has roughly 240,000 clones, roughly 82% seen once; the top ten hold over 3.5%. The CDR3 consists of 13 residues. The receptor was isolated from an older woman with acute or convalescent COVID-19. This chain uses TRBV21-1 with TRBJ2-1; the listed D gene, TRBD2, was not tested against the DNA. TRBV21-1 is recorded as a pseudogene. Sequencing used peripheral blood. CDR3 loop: CATLAGIHNEQFF. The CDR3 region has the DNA TGTGCCACCCTAGCGGGTATACACAATGAGCAGTTCTTC.